The T cell receptor beta chain under discussion was sequenced for a study of CD8 T cells in Susac syndrome. Germline lookup yields CDR1 SQVTM and CDR2 ANQGSEA. V was cut by 0 bases and J by 2 bases, with 11 bases left in between. The CDR3 sequence is 14 residues long. An amount of RNA that ranged from roughly 0.45 to 1 ug was reverse transcribed with random hexamers. TCRdb re-analysed the immunoSEQ multiplex PCR reads in MiXCR, keeping a single row per CDR3 protein. The table shows 250,000 to 300,000 distinct CDR3 sequences, with around 84% occurring only once. This TCR derives from a human donor with multiple sclerosis. Sequenced material: CD8+ T cells from PBMCs. The chain joins TRBV29-1 to TRBJ2-7; D uncertain. This CDR3 is CSVEEMDAPYEQYF. CDR3 DNA sequence: TGCAGCGTTGAAGAAATGGACGCACCCTACGAGCAGTACTTC.